One and the same sample provided the 14 T cell receptor beta chains below, sequenced in a study of breast tumors, draining lymph nodes, adjacent tissues. MiXCR, applied by TCRdb to the multiplex PCR reads, yields one record per CDR3 protein. Of around 150,000 distinct CDR3 sequences listed, around a third are singletons. Samples came from axillary lymph nodes draining the breast cancer. Sequencing was carried out using axillary lymph node tissue. These receptors all come from a female donor with breast cancer. Some clones in this sample may be carry-over from other donors' samples.

Remarks on this clonotype: Given the absence of the conserved phenylalanine or tryptophan at the CDR3 end, a read error is likely. J is TRBJ2-5 and V is TRBV5-1; D not resolved. Germline assignment: CDR1 SGHRS and CDR2 YFSETQ. The CDR3 runs to 17 residues. With 0 bases removed from V and 3 bases from J, the gap between germline ends came to 18 bases. The CDR3 coding sequence is TGCGCCAGCAGCTTGGCTGGGTCAGCTCCGTATGAAGAGACCCAGTACCTC. Translation gives CASSLAGSAPYEETQYL.

This clonotype was observed at least ten times. The chain uses TRBV7-2 and TRBJ1-4; tentative D call: TRBD1 (6 bases). Germline loops: CDR1 SGHTA, CDR2 FQGNSA. The CDR3 sequence is 15 residues long. Trimming cost V 1 base and J 8 bases, with 14 bases left between them. This CDR3 is CASSLVKGVGEKLFF. The CDR3 bases are TGTGCCAGCAGCTTAGTGAAGGGGGTGGGAGAAAAACTGTTTTTT.

This clonotype came up many times. The J gene is TRBJ2-1, the V gene TRBV16; 9 bases match TRBD1. The V gene end was trimmed by 4 bases and the J gene end by 6 bases; junction bases not matched to a gene: 7. This CDR3 is built from 15 residues. The germline V gene encodes CDR1 KGHSY and CDR2 FQNENV. CDR3 sequence (DNA): TGTGCCAGCAGCCGAGGGACAGGGCAAGGCAATGAGCAGTTCTTC. Translating gives CASSRGTGQGNEQFF.

In regard to this clonotype: Being one base from a much bigger clone, this may be a read error. The CDR3, as DNA: TGCGCCAGCAGCCAAGGTCGGGGGTCGAACATTCAGTGCTTC. This sequence encodes CASSQGRGSNIQCF. The chain links TRBV4-3 to TRBJ2-4; D may be TRBD2 (6 bases). This CDR3 has 14 residues. Germline CDR1 LGHNA, CDR2 YSLEER.

This clonotype has at least ten counts. The chain carries TRBV20-1 and TRBJ2-3; either TRBD1 or TRBD2 may supply D (5 bases each). The germline V gene encodes CDR1 DFQATT and CDR2 SNEGSKA (reference sequence). V was trimmed by 5 bases and J by 2 bases, leaving 8 bases between them. The CDR3 is 12 amino acids. CDR3 sequence (DNA): TGCAGTGCTCCGGGGACCACAGATACGCAGTATTTT. Translation gives CSAPGTTDTQYF.

This clonotype was seen at least ten times. Here the CDR3 reads CASSSKDSSTDTQYF. The CDR3 coding sequence is TGTGCCAGCAGCTCTAAGGACAGTAGCACAGATACGCAGTATTTT. The genes are TRBV7-8 and TRBJ2-3; D is possibly TRBD1 (6 bases). This CDR3 has 15 amino acids. CDR1 SGHVS and CDR2 FQNEAQ come from the germline V gene. V lost 4 bases, J lost 0 bases, and 11 bases lay in between. Complete variable domain (other parts from reference TRBV7-8 and TRBJ2-3): GAGVSQSPRYKVAKRGQDVALRCDPISGHVSLFWYQQALGQGPEFLTYFQNEAQLDKSGLPSDRFFAERPEGSVSTLKIQRTQQEDSAVYLCASSSKDSSTDTQYFGPGTRLTVL.

In this sample, this clonotype turned up a few times. This may be a read error, as it is one base from a much larger clone. The chain uses TRBV11-3 and TRBJ2-1; TRBD1 or TRBD2 may be the D gene (5 bases each). The CDR3 contains 15 residues. V was shortened by 5 bases and J by 2 bases, with 13 bases between the two germline ends. The germline CDR1 and CDR2 sequences are SGHNT and YENEEA. The CDR3 here is CASSQGTGTYNEQFF. In DNA, the CDR3 is TGTGCCAGCAGCCAAGGGACGGGCACCTACAATGAGCAGTTCTTC. The full variable domain, rest sourced from reference TRBV11-3 and TRBJ2-1, is EAGVVQSPRYKIIEKKQPVAFWCNPISGHNTLYWYLQNLGQGPELLIRYENEEAVDDSQLPKDRFSAERLKGVDSTLKIQPAELGDSAVYLCASSQGTGTYNEQFFGPGTRLTVL.

This clonotype has ten or more counts. The V call is TRBV12-3 or TRBV12-4, the J call TRBJ2-1, with D possibly called TRBD1 or TRBD2 (5 bases each). CDR3 length: 14 residues. Trimming pared 5 bases from V and 7 bases from J, leaving 15 bases between. In DNA, the CDR3 is TGTGCCAGCAGTCCAGATGGGGGACCAAATGAGCAGTTCTTC. Amino acid sequence: CASSPDGGPNEQFF.

This clonotype was detected many times. The chain combines TRBV3-1 with TRBJ2-3; 7 bases map to TRBD2. Germline V CDR1 and CDR2: LGHDT, YNNKEL (reference sequence). The V segment lost 0 bases and the J segment 5 bases; nucleotides outside the gene matches: 11. CDR3 length: 17 residues. The CDR3 loop is CASSQDRGTKSVDTQYF. CDR3 DNA sequence: TGTGCCAGCAGCCAAGATCGGGGGACTAAGTCGGTAGATACGCAGTATTTT.

This clonotype was recorded a few times. A single base separates this from a much larger clone, so it may be a read error. The chain carries TRBV3-1 and TRBJ1-6; 7 positions agree with TRBD1. Losses at the gene ends were 9 bases for V and 13 bases for J; bases not matched to a gene: 12. The CDR3 covers 13 residues. Germline V gene sequence: CDR1 LGHDT, CDR2 YNNKEL (reference sequence). CDR3 amino acids: CASHNRGVAPLHF. The CDR3 coding sequence is TGTGCCAGTCACAACAGGGGAGTGGCGCCCCTCCACTTT.

This clonotype showed up just a few times. This sequence may be a read error, since a much larger clone differs from it by one base. The chain joins TRBV3-1 to TRBJ1-6, with 10 bases lining up with TRBD1. In germline, CDR1 is LGHDT, CDR2 YNNKEL (reference sequence). This CDR3 comprises 15 residues. The CDR3 DNA sequence: TGTGCCAGCAGCCGAGGGACAGGGGATGGTTCACCCCTCCGCTTT. Translation gives CASSRGTGDGSPLRF.

This clonotype occurred many times. The chain links TRBV12-3 or TRBV12-4 to TRBJ1-4, with TRBD1 matching over 10 bases. Trimming removed 3 bases from V and 10 bases from J; junction bases left unmatched: 5. This CDR3 has 14 amino acids. CDR3 sequence: CASSLSGTGAKLFF. CDR3 sequence (DNA): TGTGCCAGCAGTTTGTCCGGGACAGGGGCAAAACTGTTTTTT.

This clonotype was recorded at least ten times. The rearrangement uses TRBV4-2 and TRBJ1-2; 10 positions match TRBD1. The CDR3 is 15 amino acids. The V and J ends lost 0 bases and 10 bases, in that order; junction bases with no gene match: 8. CDR1 and CDR2 from the germline V gene are LGHNA and YNFKEQ. CDR3 sequence (DNA): TGTGCCAGCAGCCAAGATTTAGGGACAGGGGTTTACTACACCTTC. This codes for CASSQDLGTGVYYTF.

In this sample, this clonotype turned up a few times. The V and J genes are TRBV5-8 and TRBJ1-1; perhaps TRBD1 as D (5 bases). The CDR3 consists of 14 residues. Germline CDR1 and CDR2: SGHTS and YDEGEE. Deletions cut 4 bases from V and 0 bases from J, with 10 bases between. The CDR3 region has the DNA TGTGCCAGCAGCAAGGACAACATGAACACTGAAGCTTTCTTT. The encoded protein is CASSKDNMNTEAFF.